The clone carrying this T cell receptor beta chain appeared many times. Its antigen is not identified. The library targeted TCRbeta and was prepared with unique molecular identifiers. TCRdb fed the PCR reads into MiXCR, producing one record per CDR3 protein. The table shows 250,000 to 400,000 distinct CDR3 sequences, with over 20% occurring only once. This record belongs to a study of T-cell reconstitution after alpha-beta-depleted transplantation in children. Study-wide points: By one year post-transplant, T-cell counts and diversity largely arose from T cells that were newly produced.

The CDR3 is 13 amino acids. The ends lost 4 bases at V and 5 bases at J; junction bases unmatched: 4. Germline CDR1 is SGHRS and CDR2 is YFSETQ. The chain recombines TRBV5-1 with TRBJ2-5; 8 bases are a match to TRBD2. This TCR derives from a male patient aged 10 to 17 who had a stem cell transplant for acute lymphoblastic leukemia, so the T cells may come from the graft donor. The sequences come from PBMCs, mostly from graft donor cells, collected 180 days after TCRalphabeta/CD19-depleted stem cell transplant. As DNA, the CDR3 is TGCGCCAGCAGCCGGACTAGCTTGGAGACCCAGTACTTC. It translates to CASSRTSLETQYF.